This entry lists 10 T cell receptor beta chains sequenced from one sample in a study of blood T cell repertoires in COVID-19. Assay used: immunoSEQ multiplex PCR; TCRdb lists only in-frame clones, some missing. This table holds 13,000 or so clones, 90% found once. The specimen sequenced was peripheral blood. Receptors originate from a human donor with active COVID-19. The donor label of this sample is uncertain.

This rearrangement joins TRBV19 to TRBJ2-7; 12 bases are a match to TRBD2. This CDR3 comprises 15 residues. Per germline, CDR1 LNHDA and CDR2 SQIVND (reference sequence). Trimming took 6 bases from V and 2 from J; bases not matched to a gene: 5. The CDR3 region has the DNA TGTGCCAGTAGACTGTCTAGCGGGGGGGCCTACGAGCAGTACTTC. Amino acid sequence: CASRLSSGGAYEQYF.

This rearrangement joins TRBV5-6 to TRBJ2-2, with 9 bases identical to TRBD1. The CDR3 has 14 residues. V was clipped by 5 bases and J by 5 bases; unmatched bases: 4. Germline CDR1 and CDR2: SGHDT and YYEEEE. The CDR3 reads CASRIGQGTGELFF. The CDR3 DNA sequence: TGTGCCAGCAGGATCGGACAGGGGACCGGGGAGCTGTTTTTT.

Written as DNA, the CDR3 is TGTGCCAGCAGCTCGGGGGGGGGCACAGATACGCAGTATTTT. Protein product: CASSSGGGTDTQYF. The chain recombines TRBV5-5 with TRBJ2-3, with 8 positions matching TRBD2. The trim removed 3 bases at V and 1 base at J, leaving 1 base unmatched. This CDR3 is built from 14 residues. The germline gives CDR1 SGHKS, CDR2 YYEKEE (reference sequence).

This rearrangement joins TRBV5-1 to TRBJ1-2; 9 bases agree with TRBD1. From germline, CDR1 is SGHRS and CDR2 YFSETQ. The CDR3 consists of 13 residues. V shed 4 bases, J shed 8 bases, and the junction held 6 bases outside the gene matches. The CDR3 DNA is TGCGCCAGCAGCCTTGACAGGGGGGGAGGCTACACCTTC. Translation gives CASSLDRGGGYTF.

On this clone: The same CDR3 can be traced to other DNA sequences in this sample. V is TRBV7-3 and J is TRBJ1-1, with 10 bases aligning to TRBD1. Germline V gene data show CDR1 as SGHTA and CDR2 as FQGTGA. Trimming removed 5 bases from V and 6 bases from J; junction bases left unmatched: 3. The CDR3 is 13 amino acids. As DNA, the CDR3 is TGTGCCAGCAGCCCCGGGACAGGGGCTGAAGCTTTCTTT. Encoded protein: CASSPGTGAEAFF.

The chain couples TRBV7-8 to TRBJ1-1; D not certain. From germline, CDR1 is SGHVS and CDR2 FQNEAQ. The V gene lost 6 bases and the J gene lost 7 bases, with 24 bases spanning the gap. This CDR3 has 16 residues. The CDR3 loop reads CASRSYSEGGLVEAFF. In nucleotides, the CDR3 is TGTGCCAGCAGGTCTTACTCTGAGGGTGGGCTTGTTGAAGCTTTCTTT.

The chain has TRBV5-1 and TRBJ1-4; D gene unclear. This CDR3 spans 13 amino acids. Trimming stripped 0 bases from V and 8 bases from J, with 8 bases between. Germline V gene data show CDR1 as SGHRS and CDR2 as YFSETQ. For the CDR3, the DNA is TGCGCCAGCAGCTTGGCCTCTCTAGAAAAACTGTTTTTT. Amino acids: CASSLASLEKLFF.

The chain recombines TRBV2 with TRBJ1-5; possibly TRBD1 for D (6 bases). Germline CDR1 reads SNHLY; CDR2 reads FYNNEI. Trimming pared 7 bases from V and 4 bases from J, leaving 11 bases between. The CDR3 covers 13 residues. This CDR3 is CASKRDTNQPQHF. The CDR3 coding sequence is TGTGCCAGCAAGAGGGACACAAATCAGCCCCAGCATTTT.

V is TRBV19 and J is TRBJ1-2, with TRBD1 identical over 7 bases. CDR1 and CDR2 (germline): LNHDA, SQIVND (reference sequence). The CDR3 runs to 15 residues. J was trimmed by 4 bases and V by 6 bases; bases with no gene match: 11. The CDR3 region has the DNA TGTGCCAGTAGCCAAACTGTGGGACAGTCCTATGGCTACACCTTC. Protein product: CASSQTVGQSYGYTF.

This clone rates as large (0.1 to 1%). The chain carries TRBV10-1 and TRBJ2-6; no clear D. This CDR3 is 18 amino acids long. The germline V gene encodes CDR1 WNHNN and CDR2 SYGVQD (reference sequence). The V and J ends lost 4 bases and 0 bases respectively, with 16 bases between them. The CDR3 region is CASSGIGNHSSGANVLTF. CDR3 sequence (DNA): TGCGCCAGCAGTGGCATTGGTAACCACTCCTCTGGGGCCAACGTCCTGACTTTC.